These 30 T cell receptor beta chains share one sample of origin, sequenced in a study of blood T cell repertoires in COVID-19. TCRdb keeps only in-frame clones here, not all; method: immunoSEQ multiplex PCR. The sample lists about 82,000 clones, 75% to 85% occurring once. Sequencing used peripheral blood. These TCRs come from a man aged 55 to 70 with COVID-19, enrolled during active disease.

The chain is built from TRBV2 and TRBJ2-2, with 7 nucleotides matching TRBD1. The germline CDR1 and CDR2 sequences are SNHLY and FYNNEI. This CDR3 is built from 15 residues. The junction had 4 bases not matched to a gene; V was cut back by 5 bases and J by 1 base. The CDR3 loop reads CASSQQGWNTGELFF. CDR3 coding DNA: TGTGCCAGCAGTCAACAGGGGTGGAACACCGGGGAGCTGTTTTTT.

This clone was picked up one time. The V and J genes are TRBV19 and TRBJ2-3; 10 positions match TRBD2. Trimming at V came to 2 bases and at J to 3 bases, leaving 5 bases not matched to a gene. Germline assignment: CDR1 LNHDA and CDR2 SQIVND (reference sequence). The CDR3 covers 16 residues. DNA of the CDR3: TGTGCCAGTAGTATAAGCGGGAGGGCGGGTACAGATACGCAGTATTTT. Its translation: CASSISGRAGTDTQYF.

This clone was detected once. The CDR3 sequence is CASSLAGARGQFF. The CDR3 DNA follows: TGTGCCAGCAGCCTCGCGGGGGCTCGAGGGCAGTTCTTC. V and J are TRBV3-1 (or the pseudogene TRBV3-2) and TRBJ2-1; D is perhaps TRBD2 (7 bases). The CDR3 has 13 amino acids. Trimming cost V 4 bases and J 12 bases, with 16 bases left between them. Germline V CDR1 and CDR2: LGHDT, YNNKEL (reference sequence).

The rearrangement uses TRBV2 and TRBJ1-6, with D hard to call. V dropped 11 bases and J dropped 15 bases, with 20 bases sitting between them. From germline, CDR1 is SNHLY and CDR2 FYNNEI. The CDR3 is 12 amino acids. The CDR3 region is CAEGARIDGLHF. The CDR3 DNA reads TGTGCCGAGGGAGCCAGGATTGATGGCCTCCACTTT. The full variable domain, its missing parts supplied by reference TRBV2 and TRBJ1-6, is EPEVTQTPSHQVTQMGQEVILRCVPISNHLYFYWYRQILGQKVEFLVSFYNNEISEKSEIFDDQFSVERPDGSNFTLKIRSTKLEDSAMYFCAEGARIDGLHFGNGTRLTVT.

The gene calls are TRBV11-3 and TRBJ2-2; TRBD1 matches at 7 bases. Germline V lookup: CDR1 SGHNT, CDR2 YENEEA. The V gene end was trimmed by 4 bases and the J gene end by 6 bases; junction bases not matched to a gene: 8. The CDR3 extends over 15 amino acids. The chain's CDR3 is CASSSGQVGAGELFF. CDR3 bases: TGTGCCAGCAGCTCCGGACAGGTGGGGGCCGGGGAGCTGTTTTTT.

The chain recombines TRBV4-2 with TRBJ2-3, with 7 bases lining up with TRBD1. The V gene end was trimmed by 1 base and the J gene end by 2 bases; junction bases not matched to a gene: 3. CDR1 is LGHNA, CDR2 YNFKEQ, per germline. The CDR3 is 15 amino acids. CDR3 sequence: CASSQGQGDTDTQYF. In nucleotides, the CDR3 is TGTGCCAGCAGCCAAGGGCAGGGGGACACAGATACGCAGTATTTT.

V and J are TRBV5-4 and TRBJ1-2, with D possibly TRBD1 on 5 matching bases. The ends were cut back, 4 bases at V and 1 base at J, with 11 bases in the middle. Germline V lookup: CDR1 SGHNT, CDR2 YYREEE (reference sequence). This CDR3 spans 14 amino acids. The CDR3 sequence is CASSLLGGNYGYTF. CDR3 sequence (DNA): TGTGCCAGCAGCCTACTGGGGGGTAACTATGGCTACACCTTC.

The chain carries TRBV5-1 and TRBJ1-4; 10 bases agree with TRBD1. Germline CDR1 reads SGHRS; CDR2 reads YFSETQ. Trimming at V came to 2 bases and at J to 8 bases, leaving 3 bases not matched to a gene. The CDR3 is 14 amino acids. CDR3: CASSFGQGGEKLFF. The CDR3 DNA is TGCGCCAGCAGCTTCGGACAGGGGGGAGAAAAACTGTTTTTT.

This clone came up once. CDR3 residues: CASSVEGALYQETQYF. CDR3 DNA: TGTGCCAGCAGCGTAGAAGGGGCCTTGTACCAAGAGACCCAGTACTTC. The chain employs TRBV9 and TRBJ2-5, with a possible D match to TRBD1 (5 bases). V was trimmed by 0 bases and J by 0 bases, leaving 12 bases between them. This CDR3 spans 16 amino acids. Germline V lookup: CDR1 SGDLS, CDR2 YYNGEE.

This clone was observed once. The gene calls are TRBV7-8 and TRBJ2-7; 9 nucleotides align to TRBD1. Germline V gene data show CDR1 as SGHVS and CDR2 as FQNEAQ. The CDR3 consists of 14 residues. V trimming: 5 bases; J trimming: 5 bases; junction bases outside the gene matches: 7. The CDR3 loop reads CASSRRDRVDEQYF. The CDR3 nucleotides read TGTGCCAGCAGCCGCCGGGACAGGGTCGACGAGCAGTACTTC.

This clone was seen just once. J is TRBJ2-1 and V is TRBV2; 10 bases map to TRBD2. There are 14 residues in the CDR3. Per germline, CDR1 SNHLY and CDR2 FYNNEI. J lost 7 bases, V lost 5 bases, and 5 bases had no gene match. CDR3 residues: CASSLAGASNEQFF. The CDR3 coding sequence is TGTGCCAGCAGTCTAGCGGGAGCTTCAAATGAGCAGTTCTTC.

The chain is built from TRBV7-2 and TRBJ1-4, with 9 bases fitting TRBD1. CDR3 size: 15 residues. Germline V gives CDR1 SGHTA, CDR2 FQGNSA. V dropped 5 bases and J dropped 8; count of bases not matched to a gene: 9. The CDR3 nucleotides read TGTGCCAGCAGCGAACAGGGGGCGCCCCTCGAAAAACTGTTTTTT. As protein: CASSEQGAPLEKLFF.

As to this clone: The same CDR3 arises from other DNA sequences in this sample as well. The rearrangement joins TRBV7-2 to TRBJ1-2; TRBD1 might be the D (6 bases). The CDR3 length is 13 residues. The ends were cut back, 1 base at V and 5 bases at J, with 8 bases in the middle. CDR1 is SGHTA and CDR2 is FQGNSA in the germline V gene. The CDR3 DNA reads as TGTGCCAGCAGCTTAGGGCAGGGGTATGGCTACACCTTC. It codes for CASSLGQGYGYTF.

The chain couples TRBV11-2 to TRBJ1-1; 9 nucleotides align to TRBD1. Germline V gene data show CDR1 as SGHAT and CDR2 as FQNNGV. The CDR3 loop spans 14 amino acids. Unmatched junction bases numbered 6, after V lost 5 bases and J lost 5 bases. The CDR3 sequence is CASSDGQGWTEAFF. In nucleotides, the CDR3 is TGTGCCAGCAGCGACGGACAGGGGTGGACTGAAGCTTTCTTT.

V usage is TRBV3-1 (or the pseudogene TRBV3-2) and J usage is TRBJ2-7; 7 nucleotides match TRBD1. The germline CDR1 and CDR2 sequences are LGHDT and YNNKEL (reference sequence). The V and J ends lost 4 bases and 5 bases, in that order; junction bases with no gene match: 11. The CDR3 has 15 amino acids. The CDR3 sequence is CASSLTTGHGDEQYF. CDR3 DNA: TGTGCCAGCAGCCTTACGACAGGGCACGGGGACGAGCAGTACTTC.

The chain is built from TRBV19 and TRBJ1-1, with 7 bases aligning to TRBD1. The CDR3 loop spans 13 amino acids. Germline CDR1 and CDR2: LNHDA and SQIVND (reference sequence). J gave up 13 bases and V 3 bases, and 11 bases lay outside the gene matches. CDR3 in DNA: TGTGCCAGTAGTATGATTGAAAGGGGGCGTCTTTTCTTT. It encodes CASSMIERGRLFF.

The chain links TRBV6-5 to TRBJ1-2, with TRBD1 identical over 7 bases. Germline loops: CDR1 MNHEY, CDR2 SVGAGI. The CDR3 runs 15 residues. The V and J ends lost 2 bases and 6 bases, in that order; junction bases with no gene match: 9. CDR3 DNA sequence: TGTGCCAGCAGTTACGGAGAGACAGGGAGGAATGGCTACACCTTC. Amino acids: CASSYGETGRNGYTF.

The rearrangement joins TRBV15 to TRBJ1-6, with 9 bases identical to TRBD1. This CDR3 region has 15 residues. V trimming: 6 bases; J trimming: 12 bases; junction bases outside the gene matches: 12. Germline assignment: CDR1 LNHNV and CDR2 YYDKDF (reference sequence). The DNA for the CDR3 is TGTGCCACCAGAGATACCGGGACAGGGCTAGTACCCCTCCACTTT. Protein sequence: CATRDTGTGLVPLHF.

V is TRBV6-5 and J is TRBJ1-3, with unresolved D. This CDR3 contains 15 residues. Germline-derived CDR1 and CDR2 are MNHEY and SVGAGI. V lost 0 bases and J lost 0, with 6 bases in between. CDR3 in DNA: TGTGCCAGCAGTTACTCAACTATCTCTGGAAACACCATATATTTT. This translates into CASSYSTISGNTIYF.

This chain uses TRBV25-1 with TRBJ2-6; the D gene is possibly TRBD2 (5 bases). V dropped 2 bases and J dropped 0 bases, with 8 bases sitting between them. CDR1 and CDR2 (germline): MGHDK, SYGVNS. CDR3 length: 16 amino acids. The CDR3 nucleotides are TGTGCCAGCAGTGAAGCGGGCTCCTCTGGGGCCAACGTCCTGACTTTC. As protein: CASSEAGSSGANVLTF. The full variable domain, rest sourced from reference TRBV25-1 and TRBJ2-6, is EADIYQTPRYLVIGTGKKITLECSQTMGHDKMYWYQQDPGMELHLIHYSYGVNSTEKGDLSSESTVSRIRTEHFPLTLESARPSHTSQYLCASSEAGSSGANVLTFGAGSRLTVL.

The V call is TRBV2, the J call TRBJ1-5; 8 bases align to TRBD1. The J segment lost 2 bases and the V segment lost 8 bases, leaving 5 bases of the junction unmatched. This CDR3 has 14 amino acids. Per germline, CDR1 SNHLY and CDR2 FYNNEI. CDR3 residues: CASGQDRGNQPQHF. As DNA, the CDR3 is TGTGCCAGCGGTCAGGACAGGGGCAATCAGCCCCAGCATTTT.

The rearrangement uses TRBV7-6 and TRBJ1-6; 7 bases align to TRBD1. The CDR3 spans 16 residues. Germline V CDR1 and CDR2: SGHVS, FNYEAQ. The junction had 6 bases not matched to a gene; V was cut back by 0 bases and J by 7 bases. In nucleotides, the CDR3 is TGTGCCAGCAGCTTAGCGAGGGGGCAGGGAAATTCACCCCTCCACTTT. Translating it yields CASSLARGQGNSPLHF.

The chain couples TRBV18 to TRBJ1-2; no reliable D call. The V end was cut by 6 bases, the J end by 0 bases, with 11 bases between. This CDR3 comprises 14 residues. The germline V gene has CDR1 KGHSH and CDR2 LQKENI. The CDR3 here is CASSPLHPNYGYTF. The CDR3 DNA sequence: TGTGCCAGCTCCCCTTTACACCCTAACTATGGCTACACCTTC.

This clone was counted a single time. CDR3 DNA sequence: TGTGCCAGCAGCTTGGTTCCCGGACCGGGGGAGCAGTACTTC. This translates into CASSLVPGPGEQYF. This sequence joins TRBV5-5 and TRBJ2-7; possible D gene TRBD2, 5 bases. CDR1 SGHKS and CDR2 YYEKEE come from the germline V gene (reference sequence). V was clipped by 0 bases and J by 7 bases, with 14 bases between them. CDR3 length: 14 residues.

The chain joins TRBV30 to TRBJ1-3; no firm D call. V shed 0 bases and J shed 4 bases, with 7 bases lying between them. CDR1 GTSNPN and CDR2 SVGIG come from the germline V gene (reference sequence). The CDR3 is 13 residues long. DNA of the CDR3: TGTGCCTGGAGTGTTAGCCTCGGAAACACCATATATTTT. Encoded protein: CAWSVSLGNTIYF.

In its sample, this clone was seen many times. The rearrangement links TRBV3-1 (or the pseudogene TRBV3-2) to TRBJ2-7; possible D gene TRBD1, 7 bases. V gave up 4 bases and J gave up 4 bases, with 11 bases separating them. CDR1 LGHDT and CDR2 YNNKEL come from the germline V gene (reference sequence). The CDR3 spans 13 residues. CDR3 coding DNA: TGTGCCAGCAGCCCCCAGGGGGGTTACGAGCAGTACTTC. Translating it yields CASSPQGGYEQYF.

The count of this clone is one. The CDR3 is CASSLLGASEAFF. Written as DNA, the CDR3 is TGTGCCAGCAGCTTATTGGGGGCGAGTGAAGCTTTCTTT. The chain employs TRBV7-3 and TRBJ1-1; maybe TRBD1 (6 bases). With 2 bases removed from V and 7 bases from J, the gap between germline ends came to 11 bases. The CDR3 totals 13 residues. Germline V gene data show CDR1 as SGHTA and CDR2 as FQGTGA.

The chain carries TRBV19 and TRBJ2-2, with TRBD1 as a possible D gene (5 bases). This CDR3 contains 18 residues. The germline V gene encodes CDR1 LNHDA and CDR2 SQIVND (reference sequence). V was clipped by 8 bases and J by 2 bases, with 24 bases between them. CDR3 DNA: TGTGCCAGTGAAAAGCAGGGAATCGTCGGCGTAAACACCGGGGAGCTGTTTTTT. This sequence encodes CASEKQGIVGVNTGELFF. The variable domain in full, completed from reference TRBV19 and TRBJ2-2, reads DGGITQSPKYLFRKEGQNVTLSCEQNLNHDAMYWYRQDPGQGLRLIYYSQIVNDFQKGDIAEGYSVSREKKESFPLTVTSAQKNPTAFYLCASEKQGIVGVNTGELFFGEGSRLTVL.

This clone was seen more than once but under ten times. The CDR3 DNA reads as TGCGCCAGCAGCCAGACCCGGGGTCCTTCCCCCTCCACAGATACGCAGTATTTT. This codes for CASSQTRGPSPSTDTQYF. This chain uses TRBV4-3 with TRBJ2-3, with D maybe TRBD2 (5 bases). CDR3 size: 18 residues. Per the germline V gene, CDR1 is LGHNA and CDR2 is YSLEER. V was clipped by 3 bases and J by 2 bases, with 21 bases between them.

The V call is TRBV27, the J call TRBJ2-7; tentatively, D is TRBD1 (6 bases). V was cut by 0 bases and J by 4 bases, with 7 bases left in between. The CDR3 totals 13 residues. Germline V gene data show CDR1 as MNHEY and CDR2 as SMNVEV (reference sequence). This chain's CDR3 is CASSLSQGYEQYF. The CDR3 region has the DNA TGTGCCAGCAGTTTATCACAGGGTTACGAGCAGTACTTC.